This T cell receptor beta chain was documented in a study of blood T cell repertoires in COVID-19 (dated by TCRdb to the early 2020s). About the study as a whole: Samples from collaborators originated in the United States, Italy and Spain and spanned both the acute and convalescent phases of COVID-19. Where HLA class I and class II types were available, the types were taken from metadata supplied by the sample provider, not from assay-based typing. A de-identified subject ID, COVID-19 status, age in years and sex were almost always included in the sample metadata. Deeply sampled blood TCRbeta repertoires from subjects exposed to, actively infected with, or recovered from COVID-19 were included in the dataset. The repertoires were released in a freely available public database meant as a resource for research on the immune response to SARS-CoV-2. The material from the prospective study consisted of cDNA or gDNA derived from T cells, B-cell-depleted T cells, or PBMCs. The samples were drawn from two sources: the first 160 participants of the ongoing ImmuneRACE study, and 1,254 subjects contributed by 6 global collaborators.

TCRbeta CDR3 regions were amplified from genomic DNA using the immunoSEQ Assay, a bias-controlled multiplex PCR. The paper's processing steps were these. Nucleated cell counts per sample were estimated from amplification of reference gene primers within the assay. To quantify the absolute abundance of each unique TCRbeta CDR3 rearrangement, sequence reads were collapsed and filtered. For each sample, productive Simpson clonality was calculated by taking the square root of Simpson's diversity index across productive rearrangements. As stored in TCRdb, this immuneACCESS dataset retains in-frame rearrangements with V and J assigned. A fraction of the clones does not appear; measured against another copy, unresolved V genes explain less than half of the discrepancy, and the remainder lacks a known reason. The DNA gave D and trimming, while V, J and clone size come from that table. The sample data list 650,000 to 800,000 clones, and 70% to 90% of these were observed just once. The ten largest make up approximately 0.25% of the sample.

Comments on this clone: The specificity of this receptor is unknown. Per-base qualities were not stored, and no clone one base away is much larger.

Study-wide conclusions, independent of this receptor: How much clinical and demographic metadata was included differed by source and by participant, and the metadata was provided uncurated.

Each collaborating institution followed its own protocols to collect whole blood in K2EDTA tubes. For TCRbeta analysis, collaborators shipped samples in one of three forms: frozen whole blood, isolated PBMCs, or DNA extracted from either of those sample types. The CDR3 sequence holds 11 residues, the cysteine and phenylalanine included. The sequence is cut down to CDR3 DNA, 33 bases in frame from base 1. For CDR1 and CDR2, the germline V gene lists MGHDK and SYGVNS. Trimming at the junction amounts to 6 bases on V and 5 bases on J, and the germline ends lie 7 bases apart. The chain was built from TRBV25-1 and TRBJ1-1; the D gene cannot be resolved reliably. The sequence came from a woman aged 18-30 years with acute or convalescent COVID-19. The sequencing input was peripheral blood. The CDR3 is CASRRVTEAFF. The nucleotides read TGTGCCAGCAGGAGGGTGACTGAAGCTTTCTTT.